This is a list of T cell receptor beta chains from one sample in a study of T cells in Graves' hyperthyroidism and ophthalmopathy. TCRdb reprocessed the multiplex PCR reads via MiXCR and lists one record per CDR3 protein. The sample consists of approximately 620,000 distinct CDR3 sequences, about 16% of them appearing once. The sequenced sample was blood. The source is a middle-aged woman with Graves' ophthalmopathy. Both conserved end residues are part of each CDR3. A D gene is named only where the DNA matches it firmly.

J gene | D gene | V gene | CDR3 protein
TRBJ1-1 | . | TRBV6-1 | CASSYGGPSTEAFF
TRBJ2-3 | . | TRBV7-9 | CASLGGKSTDTQYF
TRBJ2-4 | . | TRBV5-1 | CASSYREGENIQYF
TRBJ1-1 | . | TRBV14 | CASSPLGGVGKDTEAFF
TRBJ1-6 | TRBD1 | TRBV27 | CASSPRGPGYNSPLHF
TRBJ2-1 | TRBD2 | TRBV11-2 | CASSLNRLAGRNEQFF
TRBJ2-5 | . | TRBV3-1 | CASSQALGRQETQYF
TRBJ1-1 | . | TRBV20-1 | CSARKGQTNTEAFF
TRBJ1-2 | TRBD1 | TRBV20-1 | CSAPQSTGGGYTF
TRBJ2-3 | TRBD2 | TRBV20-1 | CSAGKREGADTQYF
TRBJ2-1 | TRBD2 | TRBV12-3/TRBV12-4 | CASSPRPGLAGLGGSYNEQFF
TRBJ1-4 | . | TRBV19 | CASSMVGTYNEKLFF
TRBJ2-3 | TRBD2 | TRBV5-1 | CASSVRPSGNTDTQYF
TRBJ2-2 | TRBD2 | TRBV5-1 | CASSQGLATGELFF
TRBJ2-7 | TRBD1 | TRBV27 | CASGSSDRGHYEQYF
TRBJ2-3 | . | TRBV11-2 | CASRQGRGGLTDTQYF
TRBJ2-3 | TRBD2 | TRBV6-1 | CASSVSGGHTDTQYF
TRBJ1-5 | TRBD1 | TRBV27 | CASSSGTGANQPQHF
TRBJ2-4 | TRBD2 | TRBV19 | CASFLRTSGRAKNIQYF
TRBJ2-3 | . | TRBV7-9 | CASSRGVSGRSTDTQYF
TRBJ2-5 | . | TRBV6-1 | CASSEQQWGLKYF
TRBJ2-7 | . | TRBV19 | CASSISRSSYEQYF
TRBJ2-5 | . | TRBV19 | CASSMDQRLEETQYF
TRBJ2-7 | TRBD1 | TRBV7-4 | CTSSWTGDSYEQYF
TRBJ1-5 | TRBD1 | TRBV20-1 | CSAQGQGDQPQHF
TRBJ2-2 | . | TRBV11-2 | CASSLGHSSGTGELFF
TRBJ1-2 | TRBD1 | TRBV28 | CASSLDGQGFLFFGYGYTF
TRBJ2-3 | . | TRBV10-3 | CVITTGSHTDTQYF
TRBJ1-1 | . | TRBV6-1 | CASRTHMRAEAFF
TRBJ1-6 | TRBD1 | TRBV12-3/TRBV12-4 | CASSSAGGPNSPLHF
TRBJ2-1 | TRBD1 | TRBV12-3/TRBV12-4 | CASSLSGGQSNEQFF
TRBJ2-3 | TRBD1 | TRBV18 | CASSPPGQSTDTQYF
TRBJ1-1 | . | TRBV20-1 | CSARDRPYPEAFF
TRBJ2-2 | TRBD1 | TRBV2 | CASSEFTGTGPGELFF
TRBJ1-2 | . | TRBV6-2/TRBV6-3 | CASSHGHYYGYTF
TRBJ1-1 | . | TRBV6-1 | CASFDGMNTEAFF
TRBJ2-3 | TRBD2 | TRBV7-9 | CASSPPVTSGIVWGDTPYF
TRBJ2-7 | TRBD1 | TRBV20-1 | CSAPGRGLYEQYF
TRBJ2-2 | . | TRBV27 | CASSFGVGLGTGELFF
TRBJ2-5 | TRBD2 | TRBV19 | CASSTAWGTSGGETQYF
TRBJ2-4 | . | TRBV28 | CASSLGGAYIQYF
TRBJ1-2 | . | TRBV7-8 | CASSIERGGYTF
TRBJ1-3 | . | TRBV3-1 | CASSHMAQDSGNTIYF
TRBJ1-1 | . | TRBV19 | CASSKREGTEAFF
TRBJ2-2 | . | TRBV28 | CASSPLSAAGELFF
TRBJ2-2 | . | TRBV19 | CASSIRQFVTGELFF
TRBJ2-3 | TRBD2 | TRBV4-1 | CASSLTGTSGPLDTQYF
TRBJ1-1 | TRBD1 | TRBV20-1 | CSAGQGASTEAFF
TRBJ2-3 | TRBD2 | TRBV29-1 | CSVGPGLASYTDTQYF
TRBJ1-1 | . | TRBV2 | CASREGFTEAFF